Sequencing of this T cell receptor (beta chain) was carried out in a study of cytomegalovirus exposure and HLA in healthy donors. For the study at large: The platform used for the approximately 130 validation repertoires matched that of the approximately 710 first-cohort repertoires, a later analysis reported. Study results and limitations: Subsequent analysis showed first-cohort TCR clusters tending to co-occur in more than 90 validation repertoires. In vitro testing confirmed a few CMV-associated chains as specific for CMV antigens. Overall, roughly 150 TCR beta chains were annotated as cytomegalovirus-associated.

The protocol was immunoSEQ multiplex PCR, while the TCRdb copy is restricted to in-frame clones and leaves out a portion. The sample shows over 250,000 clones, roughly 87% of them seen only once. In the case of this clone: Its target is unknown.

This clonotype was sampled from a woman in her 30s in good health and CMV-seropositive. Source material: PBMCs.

In nucleotides, the CDR3 is TGTGCCAGCAGCCATGGTCGAATAGCGGGGGGGAATGAGCAGTTCTTC. Translation gives CASSHGRIAGGNEQFF. This rearrangement joins TRBV9 to TRBJ2-1, with 11 bases identical to TRBD2. Germline trimming cut 4 bases from V and 7 bases from J; bases unmatched to any gene: 10. The length of the CDR3 is 16 residues. Germline V CDR1 and CDR2: SGDLS, YYNGEE.